Each of the 20 T cell receptor beta chains below was sequenced from the same sample in a study of T cell responses to AZD1222 COVID-19 vaccine. TCRdb's table, derived via immunoSEQ multiplex PCR, lists solely in-frame clones and lacks some. The data contain 65,000 to 70,000 clones, roughly four fifths of them singletons. This sample comprised peripheral blood, obtained on day 0 of AZD1222 vaccination. These receptors all come from an adult in good health.

This clone was seen a handful of times. This chain uses TRBV7-3 with TRBJ2-2; D call uncertain. Deletions cut 5 bases from V and 5 bases from J, with 9 bases between. CDR1 and CDR2 (germline): SGHTA, FQGTGA. The CDR3 totals 13 residues. CDR3 coding DNA: TGTGCCAGCAGCCCCCCGGGTACCGGGGAGCTGTTTTTT. Its protein product is CASSPPGTGELFF.

The chain is built from TRBV7-8 and TRBJ1-1, with TRBD1 as a possible D gene (6 bases). CDR1 and CDR2 from the germline V gene are SGHVS and FQNEAQ. V was clipped by 2 bases and J by 4 bases, with 11 bases between them. The CDR3 is made up of 14 amino acids. The DNA of the CDR3 is TGTGCCAGCAGCTTATTAGGGGGATCCACTGAAGCTTTCTTT. Amino acids: CASSLLGGSTEAFF.

There are many counts of this clone. The rearrangement uses TRBV6-2 or TRBV6-3 and TRBJ1-2, with D possibly TRBD1 on 5 matching bases. Germline V gives CDR1 MNHEY, CDR2 SVGEGT. V was clipped by 6 bases and J by 0 bases, with 20 bases between them. This CDR3 contains 17 residues. As DNA, the CDR3 is TGTGCCAGCAGACCTGGGGCAGGGAGATCGACTAACTATGGCTACACCTTC. Its translation is CASRPGAGRSTNYGYTF.

The chain joins TRBV12-3 or TRBV12-4 to TRBJ2-5; 8 nucleotides match TRBD1. The CDR3 covers 13 residues. With 7 bases clipped from V and 2 bases from J, the junction kept 3 bases outside the gene matches. CDR3 loop: CASTWDRQETQYF. The DNA of the CDR3 is TGTGCCAGCACCTGGGACAGGCAAGAGACCCAGTACTTC.

The chain recombines TRBV25-1 with TRBJ2-1, with D possibly being TRBD1 or TRBD2 (5 bases each). V lost 3 bases and J lost 4, with 16 bases in between. Looked up from germline, CDR1 is MGHDK and CDR2 is SYGVNS. The CDR3 has 16 residues. CDR3 nucleotide sequence: TGTGCCAGCAGTGACCCCGGGACCAGTCTTTACAATGAGCAGTTCTTC. Its translation is CASSDPGTSLYNEQFF.

The chain couples TRBV7-9 to TRBJ2-1, with a weak D call TRBD1 (5 bases). Per the germline V gene, CDR1 is SEHNR and CDR2 is FQNEAQ (reference sequence). This CDR3 has 13 residues. V dropped 4 bases and J dropped 8 bases, with 12 bases sitting between them. Here the CDR3 DNA reads TGTGCCAGCAGCTGGGGCCGGCCGGATGAGCAGTTCTTC. Protein: CASSWGRPDEQFF.

The V and J genes are TRBV7-8 and TRBJ2-5, with D hard to call. Germline loops: CDR1 SGHVS, CDR2 FQNEAQ. The V gene lost 3 bases and the J gene lost 3 bases, with 8 bases spanning the gap. The CDR3 consists of 13 residues. The CDR3: CASSFQAEETQYF. CDR3 nucleotide sequence: TGTGCCAGCAGCTTCCAGGCGGAAGAGACCCAGTACTTC.

This clone turned up a few times. In the same sample, other DNA sequences code for this CDR3. The V and J genes are TRBV7-9 and TRBJ2-1; D could derive from TRBD1 or TRBD2 (5 bases each). The CDR3 has 15 amino acids. Germline V gene sequence: CDR1 SEHNR, CDR2 FQNEAQ (reference sequence). Deletions cut 6 bases from V and 0 bases from J, with 12 bases between. CDR3 in amino acids: CASSPGRSSYNEQFF. The CDR3 DNA is TGTGCCAGCAGTCCGGGACGAAGCTCCTACAATGAGCAGTTCTTC.

This clone came up once. Only one base separates this from a far larger clonotype, so it likely reflects a read error. The chain is built from TRBV15 and TRBJ1-2, with 7 bases identical to TRBD1. This CDR3 comprises 14 residues. V trimming: 2 bases; J trimming: 6 bases; junction bases outside the gene matches: 6. Germline loops: CDR1 LNHNV, CDR2 YYDKDF (reference sequence). The CDR3 DNA is TGTGCCACCAGCAGACACGACAGGGTCCATGGCTACACCTTC. Its translation: CATSRHDRVHGYTF.

The CDR3 DNA follows: TGTGCCAGCAGCCCCTATGGATCGGAAGGCTACACCTTC. Translated: CASSPYGSEGYTF. The chain carries TRBV9 and TRBJ1-2, with unresolved D. Germline-derived CDR1 and CDR2 are SGDLS and YYNGEE. V lost 4 bases and J lost 8, with 15 bases in between. The CDR3 covers 13 residues.

The gene calls are TRBV24-1 and TRBJ2-2; tentative D call: TRBD2 (5 bases). Looked up from germline, CDR1 is KGHDR and CDR2 is SFDVKD. The germline V and J ends were trimmed by 7 bases and 3 bases, with 11 bases remaining between them. The CDR3 runs to 14 residues. The CDR3 nucleotides are TGTGCCACCAGCCGGACTGTGTACACCGGGGAGCTGTTTTTT. Translated: CATSRTVYTGELFF.

The V call is TRBV19, the J call TRBJ2-7, with D maybe TRBD2 (7 bases). V lost 4 bases and J 2 bases, leaving 15 bases between the germline ends. The CDR3 extends over 15 amino acids. Per the germline V gene, CDR1 is LNHDA and CDR2 is SQIVND (reference sequence). This CDR3 reads CASSNVGGRTYEQYF. In DNA form, the CDR3 reads TGTGCCAGTAGTAACGTGGGGGGGCGAACCTACGAGCAGTACTTC.

The genes are TRBV30 and TRBJ1-6; weak D call: TRBD1 (5 bases). V lost 0 bases and J 7 bases, leaving 22 bases between the germline ends. Germline V CDR1 and CDR2: GTSNPN, SVGIG (reference sequence). The length of the CDR3 is 18 residues. The CDR3 DNA reads TGTGCCTGGAGTGTACGGAGAAACCCGGGGGAAAGGAATTCACCCCTCCACTTT. Amino acid sequence: CAWSVRRNPGERNSPLHF.

In its sample, this clone was seen a few times. The rearrangement joins TRBV5-8 to TRBJ2-3; 7 bases match TRBD1. The CDR3 has 14 residues. Trimming took 4 bases from V and 6 from J; bases not matched to a gene: 8. Germline lookup yields CDR1 SGHTS and CDR2 YDEGEE. Written as DNA, the CDR3 is TGTGCCAGCAGCCTTGGACAGGCTCTGGATACGCAGTATTTT. Translated, it gives CASSLGQALDTQYF.

This clone was picked up a small number of times. J is TRBJ2-7 and V is TRBV27, with D unclear. The CDR3 contains 15 residues. V was trimmed by 0 bases and J by 3 bases, leaving 12 bases between them. CDR1 is MNHEY and CDR2 is SMNVEV in the germline V gene (reference sequence). The CDR3 coding sequence is TGTGCCAGCAGTTTATCGAACGCAGGATTCTACGAGCAGTACTTC. Translation: CASSLSNAGFYEQYF.

The V gene is TRBV9, the J gene TRBJ2-5; TRBD1 might be the D (6 bases). This CDR3 has 15 residues. With 1 base removed from V and 5 bases from J, the gap between germline ends came to 15 bases. Germline values: CDR1 SGDLS, CDR2 YYNGEE. The CDR3 spells CASSVWDTITETQYF. CDR3 in DNA: TGTGCCAGCAGCGTATGGGACACGATAACGGAGACCCAGTACTTC.

V usage is TRBV6-6 and J usage is TRBJ1-5; D gene uncertain. The CDR3 loop spans 15 amino acids. Trimming took off 2 bases at V and 0 bases at J, with 8 bases between the two ends. The germline CDR1 and CDR2 sequences are MNHNY and SVGAGI (reference sequence). Here the CDR3 DNA reads TGTGCCAGCAGTTACGGGCAGAATAGCAATCAGCCCCAGCATTTT. It is translated as CASSYGQNSNQPQHF.

This clone has only a few counts. The chain carries TRBV9 and TRBJ1-1; D is ambiguous. Between the trimmed V and J ends, which lost 1 base and 4 bases, there was a span of 8 bases. This CDR3 contains 13 residues. Germline lookup yields CDR1 SGDLS and CDR2 YYNGEE. Here the CDR3 reads CASSVYAGTEAFF. The CDR3 DNA sequence: TGTGCCAGCAGCGTATATGCGGGCACTGAAGCTTTCTTT. The full variable domain, in which reference TRBV9 and TRBJ1-1 provide the parts outside the CDR3, is DSGVTQTPKHLITATGQRVTLRCSPRSGDLSVYWYQQSLDQGLQFLIQYYNGEERAKGNILERFSAQQFPDLHSELNLSSLELGDSALYFCASSVYAGTEAFFGQGTRLTVV.

The chain couples TRBV3-1 (or the pseudogene TRBV3-2) to TRBJ1-3; D may be TRBD1 (6 bases). The CDR3 length is 16 residues. Trimming removed 4 bases from V and 6 bases from J, with 19 bases in between. Germline CDR1 LGHDT, CDR2 YNNKEL (reference sequence). The CDR3 here is CASSLPGGANENTIYF. The CDR3 coding sequence is TGTGCCAGCAGCCTCCCGGGGGGGGCGAACGAAAACACCATATATTTT.

The V gene is TRBV7-3, the J gene TRBJ2-2; D gene unclear. Germline CDR1 and CDR2: SGHTA and FQGTGA. CDR3 length: 14 residues. V lost 5 bases and J 3 bases, leaving 10 bases between the germline ends. CDR3 DNA: TGTGCCAGCAGCAGCTTGCGAGACACCGGGGAGCTGTTTTTT. It yields the protein CASSSLRDTGELFF.